This T cell receptor (beta chain) emerged from a study of blood T cell repertoires in COVID-19. Study-level information: Italy, Spain and the United States were the sources of the convalescent and acute COVID-19 samples. T cells, B-cell-depleted T cells, or PBMCs provided the cDNA or gDNA that served as material.

Sequencing used immunoSEQ multiplex PCR; TCRdb keeps in-frame clones, though not all of them. The data show tens of thousands of clones, about 80% seen once. CDR3 length: 13 amino acids. Per germline, CDR1 MNHEY and CDR2 SVGAGI. V was clipped by 6 bases and J by 3 bases, with 12 bases between them. V gene TRBV6-5 combines with J gene TRBJ2-7; D is possibly TRBD1 (5 bases). Sequencing was performed on peripheral blood. The receptor's source is a human donor in a cohort sampled during active COVID-19. The CDR3 nucleotides read TGTGCCAGCAGCCTCGACAGAGACTACGAGCAGTACTTC. Protein product: CASSLDRDYEQYF.